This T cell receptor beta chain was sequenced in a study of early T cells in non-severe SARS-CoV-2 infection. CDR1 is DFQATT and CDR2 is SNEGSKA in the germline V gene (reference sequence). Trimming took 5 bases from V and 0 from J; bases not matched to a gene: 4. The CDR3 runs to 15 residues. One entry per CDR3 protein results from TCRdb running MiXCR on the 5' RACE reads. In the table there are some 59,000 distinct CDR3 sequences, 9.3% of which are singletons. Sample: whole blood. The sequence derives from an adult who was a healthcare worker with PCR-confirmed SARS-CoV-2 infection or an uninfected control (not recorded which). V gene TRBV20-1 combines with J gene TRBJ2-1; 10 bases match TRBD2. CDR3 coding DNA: TGCAGTGCTTCACTAGCGGGAAGCTCCTACAATGAGCAGTTCTTC. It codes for CSASLAGSSYNEQFF.